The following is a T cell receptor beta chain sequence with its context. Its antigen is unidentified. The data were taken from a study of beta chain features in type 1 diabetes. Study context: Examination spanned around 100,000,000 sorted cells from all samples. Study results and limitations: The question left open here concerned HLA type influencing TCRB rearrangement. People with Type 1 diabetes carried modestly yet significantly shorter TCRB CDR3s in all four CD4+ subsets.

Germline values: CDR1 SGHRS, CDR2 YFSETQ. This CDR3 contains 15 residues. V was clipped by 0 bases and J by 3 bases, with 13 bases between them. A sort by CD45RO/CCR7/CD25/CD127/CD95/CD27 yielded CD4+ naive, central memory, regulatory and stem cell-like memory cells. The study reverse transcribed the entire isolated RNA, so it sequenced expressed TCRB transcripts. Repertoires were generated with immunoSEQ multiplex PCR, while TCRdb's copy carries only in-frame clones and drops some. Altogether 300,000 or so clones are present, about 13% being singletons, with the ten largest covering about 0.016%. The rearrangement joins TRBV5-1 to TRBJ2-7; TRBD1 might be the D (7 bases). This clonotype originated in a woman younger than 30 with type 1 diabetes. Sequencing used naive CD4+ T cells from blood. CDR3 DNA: TGCGCCAGCAGCTTGGGGGGGGACAGCTTCTACGAGCAGTACTTC. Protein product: CASSLGGDSFYEQYF. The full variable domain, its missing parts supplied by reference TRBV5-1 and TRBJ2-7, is KAGVTQTPRYLIKTRGQQVTLSCSPISGHRSVSWYQQTPGQGLQFLFEYFSETQRNKGNFPGRFSGRQFSNSRSEMNVSTLELGDSALYLCASSLGGDSFYEQYFGPGTRLTVT.